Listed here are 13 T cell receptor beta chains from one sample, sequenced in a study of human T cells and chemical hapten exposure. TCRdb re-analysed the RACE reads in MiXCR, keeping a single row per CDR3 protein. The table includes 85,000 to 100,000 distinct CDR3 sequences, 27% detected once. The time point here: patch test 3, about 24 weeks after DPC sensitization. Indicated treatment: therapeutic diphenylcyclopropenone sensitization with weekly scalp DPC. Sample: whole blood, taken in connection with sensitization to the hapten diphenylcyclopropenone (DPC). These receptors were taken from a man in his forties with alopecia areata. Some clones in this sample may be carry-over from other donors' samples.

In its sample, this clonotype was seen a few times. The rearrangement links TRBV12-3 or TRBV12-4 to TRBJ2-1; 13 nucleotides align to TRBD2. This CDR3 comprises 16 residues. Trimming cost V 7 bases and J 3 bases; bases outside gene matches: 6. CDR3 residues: CASTSGLAGFYNEQFF. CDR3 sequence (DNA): TGTGCCAGCACCTCGGGACTAGCGGGGTTCTACAATGAGCAGTTCTTC.

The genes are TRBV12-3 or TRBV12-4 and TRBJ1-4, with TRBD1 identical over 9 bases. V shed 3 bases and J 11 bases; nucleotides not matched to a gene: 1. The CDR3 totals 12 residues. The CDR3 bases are TGTGCCAGCAGTTTGACAGGGGGGAAACTGTTTTTT. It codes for CASSLTGGKLFF.

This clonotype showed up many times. DNA for the CDR3: TGTGCCAGCAGTTCTAACACTGGCCCGATTCAGTACTTC. This gives the protein CASSSNTGPIQYF. V usage is TRBV28 and J usage is TRBJ2-4, with D hard to call. The CDR3 extends over 13 amino acids. V was cut by 4 bases and J by 10 bases, with 14 bases left in between. The germline V gene has CDR1 MDHEN and CDR2 SYDVKM.

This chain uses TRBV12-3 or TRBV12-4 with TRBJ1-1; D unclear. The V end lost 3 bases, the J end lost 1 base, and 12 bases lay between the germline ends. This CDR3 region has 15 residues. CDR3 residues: CASSFNGQWNTEAFF. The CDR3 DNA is TGTGCCAGCAGTTTCAACGGGCAGTGGAACACTGAAGCTTTCTTT.

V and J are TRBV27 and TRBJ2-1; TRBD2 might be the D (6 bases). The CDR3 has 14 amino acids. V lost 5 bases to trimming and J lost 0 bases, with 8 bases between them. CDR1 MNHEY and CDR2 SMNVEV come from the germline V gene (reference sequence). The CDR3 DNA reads TGTGCCAGCAGTGGAGGGGCCTCCTACAATGAGCAGTTCTTC. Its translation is CASSGGASYNEQFF.

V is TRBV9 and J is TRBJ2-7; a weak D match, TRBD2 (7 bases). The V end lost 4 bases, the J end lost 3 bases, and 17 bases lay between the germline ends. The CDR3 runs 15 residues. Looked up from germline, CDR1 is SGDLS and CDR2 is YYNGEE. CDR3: CASSPKGGGSYEQYF. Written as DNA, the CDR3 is TGTGCCAGCAGCCCTAAGGGGGGCGGGAGCTACGAGCAGTACTTC.

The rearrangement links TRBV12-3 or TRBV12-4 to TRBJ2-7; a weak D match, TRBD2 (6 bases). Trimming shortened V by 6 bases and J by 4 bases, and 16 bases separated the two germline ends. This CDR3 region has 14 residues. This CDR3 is CASREGGEGYEQYF. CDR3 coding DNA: TGTGCCAGCAGGGAGGGAGGAGAAGGATACGAGCAGTACTTC.

CDR3 region: CASSVSSGSLISYNEQFF. CDR3 nucleotides: TGTGCCAGCAGTGTATCTAGCGGGAGCTTAATCTCCTACAATGAGCAGTTCTTC. The chain carries TRBV28 and TRBJ2-1; 10 nucleotides align to TRBD2. This CDR3 has 18 residues. J lost 0 bases, V lost 5 bases, and 10 bases had no gene match. Looked up from germline, CDR1 is MDHEN and CDR2 is SYDVKM.

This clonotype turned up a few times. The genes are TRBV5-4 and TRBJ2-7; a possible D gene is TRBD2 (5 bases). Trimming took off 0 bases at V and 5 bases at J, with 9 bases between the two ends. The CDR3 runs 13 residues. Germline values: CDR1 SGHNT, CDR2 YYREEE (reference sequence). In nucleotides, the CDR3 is TGTGCCAGCAGCTTGGTCGGGATTAACGAGCAGTACTTC. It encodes CASSLVGINEQYF. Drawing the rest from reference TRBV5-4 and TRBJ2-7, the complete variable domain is ETGVTQSPTHLIKTRGQQVTLRCSSQSGHNTVSWYQQALGQGPQFIFQYYREEENGRGNFPPRFSGLQFPNYSSELNVNALELDDSALYLCASSLVGINEQYFGPGTRLTVT.

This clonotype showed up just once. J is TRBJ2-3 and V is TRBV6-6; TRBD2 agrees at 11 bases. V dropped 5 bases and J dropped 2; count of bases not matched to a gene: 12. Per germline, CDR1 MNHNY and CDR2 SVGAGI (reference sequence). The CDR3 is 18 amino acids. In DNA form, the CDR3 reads TGTGCCAGCAGTACCGGACTAGCGGGTCTTAGGACCACAGATACGCAGTATTTT. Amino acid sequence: CASSTGLAGLRTTDTQYF.

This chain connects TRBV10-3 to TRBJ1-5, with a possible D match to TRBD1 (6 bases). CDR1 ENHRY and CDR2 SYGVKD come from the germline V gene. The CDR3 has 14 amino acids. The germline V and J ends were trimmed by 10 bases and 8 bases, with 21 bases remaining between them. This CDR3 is CASTKGGRTEPQHF. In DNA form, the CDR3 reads TGTGCCAGTACTAAGGGGGGGCGGACGGAGCCCCAGCATTTT.

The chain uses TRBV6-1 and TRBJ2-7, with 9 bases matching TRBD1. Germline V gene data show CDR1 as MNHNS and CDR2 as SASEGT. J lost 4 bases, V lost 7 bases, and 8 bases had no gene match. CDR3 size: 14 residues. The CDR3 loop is CASTSSTGGYEQYF. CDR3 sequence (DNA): TGTGCCAGCACCTCATCGACAGGGGGTTACGAGCAGTACTTC.

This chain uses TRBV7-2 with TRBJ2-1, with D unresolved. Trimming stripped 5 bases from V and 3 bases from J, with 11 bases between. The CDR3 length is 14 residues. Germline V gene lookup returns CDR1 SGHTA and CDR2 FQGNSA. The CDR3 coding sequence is TGTGCCAGCAGCCCGGAGCAGAGCTACAATGAGCAGTTCTTC. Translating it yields CASSPEQSYNEQFF.